The clone carrying this T cell receptor beta chain occurred many times. V lost 5 bases and J lost 4; bases outside the gene matches: 10. Per the germline V gene, CDR1 is LNHDA and CDR2 is SQIVND (reference sequence). The CDR3 is made up of 16 amino acids. Recruits, aged roughly 18 to 100 years, lived in 25 or so US areas. Participants' own reports of clinical history determined their cohort assignment. The data were taken from a study of blood T cell repertoires in COVID-19. In the authors' workflow: Scientists estimated how many nucleated cells there were by amplifying reference gene primers. Sequencing used immunoSEQ multiplex PCR; TCRdb keeps in-frame clones, though not all of them. V, J and clone size were drawn from that table, and D and trimming were deduced from the DNA. The sample carries 200,000 or so clones, 70% to 85% recorded once.

The sample taken for sequencing was PBMCs or T cells enriched from blood (not recorded which). V gene TRBV19 combines with J gene TRBJ1-2; 10 nucleotides align to TRBD1. The receptor was derived from a man aged 60-69 years who had recovered from COVID-19. The CDR3 bases are TGTGCCAGTAGTCCCCTAACGGGACAGGGGTTCTATGGCTACACCTTC. Translation gives CASSPLTGQGFYGYTF.